This T cell receptor beta chain was captured by sequencing in a study of OX40 agonist ivuxolimab in advanced cancers. Study context: One hepatocellular carcinoma and a couple of cutaneous melanoma patients partially responded.

Notes on this clone: Antigen: not known.

V dropped 4 bases and J dropped 0 bases, with 13 bases sitting between them. Per germline, CDR1 SGHDT and CDR2 YYEEEE. The CDR3 sequence is 15 residues long. The repertoire was sequenced with immunoSEQ multiplex PCR; TCRdb's copy has only in-frame clones and lacks some. This repertoire shows about 68,000 clones, around 80% found once; its top ten account for 1.5% to 2%. Study conclusions and caveats: Within 6 weeks, CD4+ and CD8+ blood T cells expanded clonally at 0.1 to 3.0 mg/kg.

Autoimmune disease history or systemic immunosuppression led to patients being barred. Baseline was the first blood sampling point, followed by cycle 4 day 1 and cycle 7 day 1. Specimen: CD4+ or CD8+ T cells sorted from blood, collected in a trial of the OX40 agonist ivuxolimab. The V and J genes are TRBV5-6 and TRBJ1-2; tentatively, D is TRBD1 (6 bases). The clonotype was recovered from an adult with an advanced solid tumor such as melanoma, head and neck, liver or kidney cancer. CDR3 coding DNA: TGTGCCAGCAGCCTCGGGACAAGGGCTAACTATGGCTACACCTTC. Translating gives CASSLGTRANYGYTF. Full variable domain (remainder filled in from reference TRBV5-6 and TRBJ1-2): DAGVTQSPTHLIKTRGQQVTLRCSPKSGHDTVSWYQQALGQGPQFIFQYYEEEERQRGNFPDRFSGHQFPNYSSELNVNALLLGDSALYLCASSLGTRANYGYTFGSGTRLTVV.